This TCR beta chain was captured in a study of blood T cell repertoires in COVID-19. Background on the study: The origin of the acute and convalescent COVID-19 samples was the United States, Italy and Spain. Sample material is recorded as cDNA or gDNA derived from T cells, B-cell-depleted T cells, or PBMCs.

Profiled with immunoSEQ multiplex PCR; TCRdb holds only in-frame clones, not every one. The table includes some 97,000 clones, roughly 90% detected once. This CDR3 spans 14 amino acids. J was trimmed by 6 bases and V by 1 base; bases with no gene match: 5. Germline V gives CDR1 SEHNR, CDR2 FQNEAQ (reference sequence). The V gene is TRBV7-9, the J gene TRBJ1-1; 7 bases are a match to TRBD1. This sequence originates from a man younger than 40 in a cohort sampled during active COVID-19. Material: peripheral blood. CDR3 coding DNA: TGTGCCAGCAGCTTAGGGGGACAGAGCGCTGAAGCTTTCTTT. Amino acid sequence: CASSLGGQSAEAFF.